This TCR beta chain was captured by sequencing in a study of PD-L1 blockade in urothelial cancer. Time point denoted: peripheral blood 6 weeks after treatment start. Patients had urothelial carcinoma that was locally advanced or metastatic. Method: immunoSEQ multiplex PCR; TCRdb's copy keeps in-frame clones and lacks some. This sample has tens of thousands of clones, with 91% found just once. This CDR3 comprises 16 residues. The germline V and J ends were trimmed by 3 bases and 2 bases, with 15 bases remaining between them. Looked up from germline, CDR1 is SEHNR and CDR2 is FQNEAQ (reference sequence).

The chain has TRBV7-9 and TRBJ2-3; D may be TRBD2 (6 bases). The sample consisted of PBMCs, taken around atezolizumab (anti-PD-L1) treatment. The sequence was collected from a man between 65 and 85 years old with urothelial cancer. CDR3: CASSFGQGEDTDTQYF. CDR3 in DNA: TGTGCCAGCAGCTTCGGCCAAGGGGAGGACACAGATACGCAGTATTTT.